A single sample gave rise to the 4 T cell receptor beta chains below, sequenced in a study of PD-1 blockade in classical Hodgkin lymphoma. TCRdb's table, derived via immunoSEQ multiplex PCR, lists solely in-frame clones and lacks some. The table records more than 140,000 clones, 78% of them present only once. There was relapse after autologous stem cell transplantation in every patient, and there was variation in brentuximab vedotin exposure. Sample: peripheral blood mononuclear cells (PBMCs), taken before the second cycle of nivolumab. The receptors were gathered from a human donor with classical Hodgkin lymphoma.

The gene calls are TRBV5-1 and TRBJ2-1; TRBD1 aligns across 11 bases. Losses at the gene ends were 4 bases for V and 1 base for J; bases not matched to a gene: 4. CDR1 is SGHRS, CDR2 YFSETQ, per germline. The length of the CDR3 is 16 residues. The CDR3 is CASSPGTGGSYNEQFF. CDR3 DNA sequence: TGCGCCAGCAGCCCGGGGACAGGGGGGTCCTACAATGAGCAGTTCTTC.

J is TRBJ2-2 and V is TRBV10-3; 7 bases fit TRBD2. The J segment lost 0 bases and the V segment lost 5 bases, leaving 6 bases of the junction unmatched. This CDR3 is built from 16 residues. In germline, CDR1 is ENHRY, CDR2 SYGVKD. The CDR3 nucleotides are TGTGCCATCAGTCCCCAAAGCGGGGCGAACACCGGGGAGCTGTTTTTT. Its translation: CAISPQSGANTGELFF.

V and J are TRBV18 and TRBJ2-7, with D possibly matching TRBD1 (5 bases). V was shortened by 0 bases and J by 6 bases, with 15 bases between the two germline ends. Germline V CDR1 and CDR2: KGHSH, LQKENI. This CDR3 spans 15 amino acids. CDR3 DNA sequence: TGTGCCAGCTCACCACCTTTAAAGGGGTGGAGCGAGCAGTACTTC. It encodes CASSPPLKGWSEQYF.

This sequence joins TRBV11-3 and TRBJ2-2; no clear D gene. This CDR3 spans 13 amino acids. V was cut by 2 bases and J by 8 bases, with 9 bases left in between. The germline V gene encodes CDR1 SGHNT and CDR2 YENEEA. CDR3 region: CASSLRDPGELFF. The CDR3 DNA follows: TGTGCCAGCAGCTTAAGGGATCCGGGGGAGCTGTTTTTT.